The 27 T cell receptor beta chains reported below all come from one sample, sequenced in a study of T cell responses to AZD1222 COVID-19 vaccine. The data were produced by immunoSEQ multiplex PCR, yet TCRdb's version contains in-frame clones alone and is incomplete. Seen here are 100,000 to 110,000 clones, around nine tenths observed once, and the top ten hold about 16%. Source: peripheral blood, taken on day 0 of AZD1222 vaccination. Source of these receptors: an adult in good health.

The chain carries TRBV2 and TRBJ1-2, with a possible D match to TRBD1 (5 bases). The CDR3 runs to 15 residues. V shed 8 bases and J shed 8 bases, with 24 bases lying between them. Germline CDR1 SNHLY, CDR2 FYNNEI. Here the CDR3 reads CASALRTNGLLGYTF. The CDR3 nucleotides are TGTGCCAGCGCCCTCCGGACAAACGGTCTCTTAGGCTACACCTTC.

The chain carries TRBV5-1 and TRBJ1-1; D possibly corresponds to TRBD1 (6 bases). The CDR3 has 15 residues. With 0 bases removed from V and 4 bases from J, the gap between germline ends came to 13 bases. Germline loops: CDR1 SGHRS, CDR2 YFSETQ. The CDR3 nucleotides read TGCGCCAGCAGCTTGGAGGGGGGGAGAGTCACTGAAGCTTTCTTT. It translates to CASSLEGGRVTEAFF.

The chain couples TRBV2 to TRBJ1-1, with 7 nucleotides matching TRBD1. The germline CDR1 and CDR2 sequences are SNHLY and FYNNEI. V gave up 7 bases and J gave up 7 bases; unmatched junction bases: 3. This CDR3 region has 11 residues. CDR3 sequence reads: CASKDRNEAFF. The DNA for the CDR3 is TGTGCCAGCAAGGACAGGAATGAAGCTTTCTTT.

CDR3 amino acids: CASSENGGYGYTF. The CDR3 DNA is TGTGCCAGCAGTGAAAATGGGGGCTATGGCTACACCTTC. This rearrangement joins TRBV6-1 to TRBJ1-2; possible D gene TRBD1, 5 bases. V lost 2 bases and J 4 bases, leaving 8 bases between the germline ends. The CDR3 covers 13 residues. Germline V gene sequence: CDR1 MNHNS, CDR2 SASEGT.

This chain uses TRBV3-1 (or the pseudogene TRBV3-2) with TRBJ1-6; D might be TRBD1 (5 bases). Trimming removed 1 base at V and 8 bases at J, with 15 bases between. The CDR3 has 16 amino acids. The germline V gene has CDR1 LGHDT and CDR2 YNNKEL (reference sequence). The CDR3 nucleotides read TGTGCCAGCAGCCAAGGGTGGGGCAGGGCGGATTCACCCCTCCACTTT. This codes for CASSQGWGRADSPLHF.

The V call is TRBV14, the J call TRBJ2-7; 8 bases are a match to TRBD1. After removal of 1 base from V and 6 bases from J, the junction contained 2 bases not matched to a gene. The V gene's germline CDR1 is SGHDN and CDR2 FVKESK. The CDR3 spans 13 residues. In DNA form, the CDR3 reads TGTGCCAGCAGCCAAGGCGGACAGGGCGAGCAGTACTTC. It is translated as CASSQGGQGEQYF.

V usage is TRBV5-1 and J usage is TRBJ1-6; tentative D call: TRBD1 (5 bases). The CDR3 spans 14 residues. The ends were cut back, 0 bases at V and 8 bases at J, with 9 bases in the middle. Germline-derived CDR1 and CDR2 are SGHRS and YFSETQ. This CDR3 is CASSLGGEHSPLHF. CDR3 bases: TGCGCCAGCAGCTTGGGGGGGGAACATTCACCCCTCCACTTT.

The rearrangement joins TRBV18 to TRBJ1-1; 7 bases are a match to TRBD1. Trimming at V came to 4 bases and at J to 5 bases, leaving 4 bases not matched to a gene. The CDR3 has 13 amino acids. CDR1 KGHSH and CDR2 LQKENI come from the germline V gene. CDR3 bases: TGTGCCAGCTCACGCACACAGGGGACTGAAGCTTTCTTT. Amino acid sequence: CASSRTQGTEAFF.

The chain recombines TRBV6-6 with TRBJ1-2; 10 bases fit TRBD1. Germline CDR1 and CDR2: MNHNY and SVGAGI (reference sequence). V lost 6 bases, J lost 5 bases, and 3 bases stayed unmatched. This CDR3 is 13 amino acids long. The CDR3 DNA sequence: TGTGCCAGCAGCCGGGGACAGGGGTATGGCTACACCTTC. This translates into CASSRGQGYGYTF.

The chain has TRBV6-5 and TRBJ2-7, with 9 bases that match TRBD1. The J segment lost 6 bases and the V segment lost 6 bases, leaving 6 bases of the junction unmatched. The length of the CDR3 is 13 residues. Looked up from germline, CDR1 is MNHEY and CDR2 is SVGAGI. Here the CDR3 DNA reads TGTGCCAGCAGGTGGGACAGGGAAGGCGAGCAGTACTTC. Its translation: CASRWDREGEQYF.

This clone has only one observation. The chain employs TRBV24-1 and TRBJ2-7, with 8 positions matching TRBD1. The germline gives CDR1 KGHDR, CDR2 SFDVKD. This CDR3 has 14 residues. Trimming at V came to 5 bases and at J to 3 bases, leaving 5 bases not matched to a gene. CDR3 DNA: TGTGCCACCAGTGTGTCAGGGGGCAACTACGAGCAGTACTTC. Amino acid sequence: CATSVSGGNYEQYF.

The CDR3 coding sequence is TGTGCCCGCCTTGAGGAGCTGTTTTTT. Its protein is CARLEELFF. The V gene is TRBV21-1, the J gene TRBJ2-2. TRBV21-1 is a pseudogene locus. The CDR3 contains 9 residues.

Comment on this clone: The germline gene is not matched at one end of the junction; a read error may be the cause. The sample carries other DNA sequences with the same CDR3. This rearrangement joins TRBV19 to TRBJ1-1; TRBD1 matches at 7 bases. The CDR3 has 15 amino acids. CDR1 LNHDA and CDR2 SQIVND come from the germline V gene (reference sequence). Here the CDR3 DNA reads TGCGCCAGTAGTCGACGGACAGGAACGAACACTGAAGCTTTCTTT. Its protein product is CASSRRTGTNTEAFF.

The chain is built from TRBV5-6 and TRBJ2-2, with D perhaps TRBD1 (5 bases). This CDR3 has 16 residues. V was pared by 0 bases and J by 2 bases, with 11 bases between. The germline V gene encodes CDR1 SGHDT and CDR2 YYEEEE. The CDR3 reads CASSLAGNANTGELFF. The DNA of the CDR3 is TGTGCCAGCAGCTTGGCAGGGAATGCAAACACCGGGGAGCTGTTTTTT.

The CDR3 sequence: CAISESNGQETQYF. In DNA, the CDR3 is TGTGCCATCAGTGAGTCTAACGGCCAAGAGACCCAGTACTTC. V gene TRBV10-3 combines with J gene TRBJ2-5; D gene uncertain. Germline CDR1 ENHRY, CDR2 SYGVKD. This CDR3 contains 14 residues. V dropped 0 bases and J dropped 1 base, with 6 bases sitting between them.

The genes are TRBV19 and TRBJ2-1; 11 bases fit TRBD1. Unmatched junction bases numbered 9, after V lost 3 bases and J lost 2 bases. The CDR3 is 18 residues long. Germline V lookup: CDR1 LNHDA, CDR2 SQIVND (reference sequence). The CDR3 is CASSIHLWGQGAYNEQFF. The CDR3 DNA reads TGTGCCAGTAGTATCCATTTGTGGGGACAGGGGGCCTACAATGAGCAGTTCTTC.

The rearrangement links TRBV5-6 to TRBJ1-1, with D maybe TRBD1 (6 bases). Trimming pared 0 bases from V and 8 bases from J, leaving 11 bases between. In germline, CDR1 is SGHDT, CDR2 YYEEEE. The CDR3 consists of 13 residues. The CDR3 sequence is CASSLAGALEAFF. DNA of the CDR3: TGTGCCAGCAGCTTGGCAGGGGCCCTAGAAGCTTTCTTT.

There are a few counts of this clone. The chain is built from TRBV28 and TRBJ2-7; D is possibly TRBD1 (6 bases). The germline CDR1 and CDR2 sequences are MDHEN and SYDVKM. V was cut by 6 bases and J by 0 bases, with 15 bases left in between. The CDR3 length is 15 residues. The CDR3 region has the DNA TGTGCCAGCAGGCTAGGGACAATAACCTCCTACGAGCAGTACTTC. Translating gives CASRLGTITSYEQYF.

V gene TRBV5-4 combines with J gene TRBJ1-2, with D possibly being TRBD1 (6 bases). V was clipped by 0 bases and J by 8 bases, with 11 bases between them. The CDR3 is 13 amino acids. Germline CDR1 SGHNT, CDR2 YYREEE (reference sequence). Here the CDR3 DNA reads TGTGCCAGCAGCTTGGACAGGGTAGACGGCTACACCTTC. Translated, it gives CASSLDRVDGYTF. Using reference TRBV5-4 and TRBJ1-2 for the parts outside the CDR3, the full variable domain is ETGVTQSPTHLIKTRGQQVTLRCSSQSGHNTVSWYQQALGQGPQFIFQYYREEENGRGNFPPRFSGLQFPNYSSELNVNALELDDSALYLCASSLDRVDGYTFGSGTRLTVV.

This chain uses TRBV7-2 with TRBJ1-1; tentative D call: TRBD1 (5 bases). This CDR3 comprises 15 residues. Trimming left V 1 base short and J 1 base short, with 10 bases between. CDR1 and CDR2 (germline): SGHTA, FQGNSA. The CDR3 DNA is TGTGCCAGCAGCTTAGGATCAGGGAGGAACACTGAAGCTTTCTTT. This gives the protein CASSLGSGRNTEAFF. Together with reference TRBV7-2 and TRBJ1-1, the CDR3 gives the full variable domain: GAGVSQSPSNKVTEKGKDVELRCDPISGHTALYWYRQSLGQGLEFLIYFQGNSAPDKSGLPSDRFSAERTGGSVSTLTIQRTQQEDSAVYLCASSLGSGRNTEAFFGQGTRLTVV.

The rearrangement uses TRBV24-1 and TRBJ1-5; no firm D call. The CDR3 is 15 amino acids. V lost 8 bases and J 0 bases, leaving 13 bases between the germline ends. The germline V gene has CDR1 KGHDR and CDR2 SFDVKD. For the CDR3, the DNA is TGTGCCACCAAAGTGGAAATAGCTAGCAATCAGCCCCAGCATTTT. Translating gives CATKVEIASNQPQHF.

V is TRBV21-1 and J is TRBJ2-7; the DNA was not used to check the table's D call, TRBD1. TRBV21-1 constitutes a pseudogene. The CDR3 spans 15 residues. CDR3 sequence reads: CASSKARTGIYEQYF. The CDR3 DNA reads TGTGCCAGCAGCAAAGCGCGGACAGGGATCTACGAGCAGTACTTC.

The chain links TRBV5-6 to TRBJ2-1, with unresolved D. Trimming shortened V by 2 bases and J by 4 bases, and 13 bases separated the two germline ends. The V gene's germline CDR1 is SGHDT and CDR2 YYEEEE. The CDR3 runs 15 residues. The CDR3 DNA is TGTGCCAGCAGCTTATCCCGACTTCATTACAATGAGCAGTTCTTC. This sequence encodes CASSLSRLHYNEQFF.

This clone came up a few times. CDR3 DNA sequence: TGTGCCAGCTCATCAGGGGACACCAATCAGCCCCAGCATTTT. Translating it yields CASSSGDTNQPQHF. The chain carries TRBV18 and TRBJ1-5; perhaps TRBD1 as D (6 bases). The length of the CDR3 is 14 residues. CDR1 is KGHSH and CDR2 is LQKENI in the germline V gene. V was pared by 5 bases and J by 3 bases, with 11 bases between.

This clone was seen a handful of times. CDR3 region: CASSSSGTSNTEAFF. Written as DNA, the CDR3 is TGTGCCAGCAGCTCCTCCGGGACGTCGAACACTGAAGCTTTCTTT. The chain carries TRBV5-5 and TRBJ1-1, with a tentative D call TRBD1 (5 bases). CDR1 is SGHKS and CDR2 is YYEKEE in the germline V gene (reference sequence). The V and J ends lost 3 bases and 1 base respectively, with 13 bases between them. The CDR3 is made up of 15 amino acids.

The CDR3 region has the DNA TGTGCCAGCAGTTACCAGTGGCGGGGCCAAGGAGGCGAGCAGTACTTC. Translation: CASSYQWRGQGGEQYF. V and J are TRBV6-5 and TRBJ2-7; D may be TRBD2 (6 bases). The V end lost 2 bases, the J end lost 6 bases, and 20 bases lay between the germline ends. Germline V gives CDR1 MNHEY, CDR2 SVGAGI. The CDR3 contains 16 residues.

J is TRBJ1-2 and V is TRBV2, with unresolved D. Trimming took off 6 bases at V and 4 bases at J, with 6 bases between the two ends. The CDR3 has 11 amino acids. Germline V gene sequence: CDR1 SNHLY, CDR2 FYNNEI. CDR3 in DNA: TGTGCCAGCAGCTTGATCTATGGCTACACCTTC. This encodes CASSLIYGYTF.